The T cell receptor beta chain described here comes from a study of sequential checkpoint blockade in melanoma. At the level of the study: Randomization was 1:1 between first-line nivolumab→ipilimumab and ipilimumab→nivolumab. Both treatment sequences were followed by maintenance nivolumab. Matched biopsies came pretreatment and at week 13 for twenty-two patients.

Here immunoSEQ multiplex PCR was the method, and the copy in TCRdb shows in-frame clones only, minus some. The sample holds approximately 19,000 clones, roughly 73% seen once. Study results and caveats: Clinical benefit was about 30 times likelier when tumor T-cell fraction and clonality increased.

As to treatment: randomized to nivolumab then ipilimumab (arm A) or the reverse (arm B). This CDR3 spans 14 amino acids. The trim removed 4 bases at V and 9 bases at J, leaving 3 bases unmatched. Germline-derived CDR1 and CDR2 are SGDLS and YYNGEE. About this clone: Its antigen is not known.

The sample in question was tumor tissue (inferred from file names), obtained from a patient given nivolumab and ipilimumab in sequence. V gene TRBV9 combines with J gene TRBJ2-1; TRBD2 matches at 14 bases. This clonotype was sampled from a human donor with melanoma. The CDR3 coding sequence is TGTGCCAGCAGCCCCGGACTAGCGGGGGGTGAGCAGTTCTTC. Translating gives CASSPGLAGGEQFF.